This TCR beta chain was captured by sequencing in a study of blood T cell repertoires in COVID-19. Background on the study: From the United States, Italy and Spain came samples of acute and convalescent COVID-19. Nucleic acid was either cDNA or gDNA, and it came from T cells, B-cell-depleted T cells, or PBMCs.

In the source study's methods: Amplifying reference gene primers gave estimates of nucleated cell counts. Produced via immunoSEQ multiplex PCR; TCRdb's table is partial and in-frame only. V, J and clone size were drawn from that table, and D and trimming were deduced from the DNA. The sample lists tens of thousands of clones; 88% were seen once. Sequencing was performed on peripheral blood. The clonotype originates from a man in his forties or fifties with active COVID-19.

The CDR3 DNA sequence: TGCGCCCCAGCATGGACTCAGAGAGGCTTTGAGGAAAAACTGTTTTTT. Amino acids: CAPAWTQRGFEEKLFF. The J gene is TRBJ1-4, the V gene TRBV5-1, with D hard to call. CDR1 and CDR2 (germline): SGHRS, YFSETQ. Deletions cut 10 bases from V and 8 bases from J, with 27 bases between. The CDR3 sequence is 16 residues long.